The 19 T cell receptor beta chains reported below all come from one sample, sequenced in a study of CD8 T cells in ankylosing spondylitis. Points from the study as a whole: A TCR beta motif of 7 to 9 highly homologous variants seemed to mark ankylosing spondylitis blood.

TCRdb itself ran the 5' RACE reads through MiXCR, one entry per CDR3 protein. The table lists around 540,000 distinct CDR3 sequences, roughly 13% of them singletons. What these receptors recognize is not known. Sequences were obtained from blood, either unsorted or a sorted T cell fraction (not recorded which). The origin of the receptors is a male donor with ankylosing spondylitis.

This clonotype was seen at least ten times. This chain links TRBV2 with TRBJ1-6, with TRBD1 as a possible D gene (6 bases). Trimming pared 11 bases from V and 0 bases from J, leaving 14 bases between. Germline V lookup: CDR1 SNHLY, CDR2 FYNNEI. The CDR3 sequence is 15 residues long. The CDR3 DNA sequence: TGTGCCGGAGGACAGCTGAGCTCCTATAATTCACCCCTCCACTTT. Amino acid sequence: CAGGQLSSYNSPLHF.

The V call is TRBV11-2, the J call TRBJ2-7, with D unresolved. CDR3 length: 12 residues. Trimming took off 2 bases at V and 7 bases at J, with 9 bases between the two ends. The germline gives CDR1 SGHAT, CDR2 FQNNGV. The CDR3 loop reads CASSLTQQEQYV. Written as DNA, the CDR3 is TGTGCCAGCAGCTTAACCCAGCAGGAGCAGTACGTC.

This chain connects TRBV30 to TRBJ2-7; no reliable D call. The CDR3 has 12 amino acids. Trimming shortened V by 3 bases and J by 3 bases, and 9 bases separated the two germline ends. Germline V CDR1 and CDR2: GTSNPN, SVGIG (reference sequence). In DNA form, the CDR3 reads TGTGCCTGGAGCACCCTCGGCTACGAGCAGTACTTC. Translation: CAWSTLGYEQYF.

CDR3 coding DNA: TGTGCCAGCAGTGTCCCGGGACTAGCGGGAGTCCTTAACTACAATGAGCAGTTCTTC. Translation gives CASSVPGLAGVLNYNEQFF. The chain employs TRBV2 and TRBJ2-1, with 14 bases identical to TRBD2. Trimming took 4 bases from V and 3 from J; bases not matched to a gene: 11. Per germline, CDR1 SNHLY and CDR2 FYNNEI. The CDR3 has 19 amino acids.

This rearrangement joins TRBV14 to TRBJ2-1; a possible D gene is TRBD2 (6 bases). V lost 1 base to trimming and J lost 3 bases, with 16 bases between them. In germline, CDR1 is SGHDN, CDR2 FVKESK. The CDR3 loop spans 17 amino acids. The CDR3 DNA follows: TGTGCCAGCAGCCAAGTTTACGGGAGCAACTTCTACAATGAGCAGTTCTTC. Translating it yields CASSQVYGSNFYNEQFF. The variable domain in full, completed from reference TRBV14 and TRBJ2-1, reads EAGVTQFPSHSVIEKGQTVTLRCDPISGHDNLYWYRRVMGKEIKFLLHFVKESKQDESGMPNNRFLAERTGGTYSTLKVQPAELEDSGVYFCASSQVYGSNFYNEQFFGPGTRLTVL.

This clonotype was recorded a few times. The rearrangement joins TRBV24-1 to TRBJ2-3, with 7 bases lining up with TRBD2. J was trimmed by 2 bases and V by 4 bases; bases with no gene match: 8. Germline V gene data show CDR1 as KGHDR and CDR2 as SFDVKD. The CDR3 has 16 amino acids. The CDR3: CATSEPSGTITDTQYF. The CDR3 region has the DNA TGTGCCACCAGTGAACCGAGCGGGACGATCACAGATACGCAGTATTTT.

This clonotype was detected ten times or more. The chain links TRBV4-1 to TRBJ2-2; TRBD2 agrees at 13 bases. This CDR3 is 17 amino acids long. With 8 bases clipped from V and 4 bases from J, the junction kept 10 bases outside the gene matches. Looked up from germline, CDR1 is MGHRA and CDR2 is YSYEKL. CDR3 DNA sequence: TGCGCCAGCTCGACTAGAACTAGCGGGAGGGCCACCGGGGAGCTGTTTTTT. It encodes CASSTRTSGRATGELFF.

The chain couples TRBV6-1 to TRBJ1-1; TRBD1 matches at 10 bases. Germline values: CDR1 MNHNS, CDR2 SASEGT. The V segment lost 9 bases and the J segment 4 bases; nucleotides outside the gene matches: 5. This CDR3 is built from 13 residues. Here the CDR3 reads CARARQGATEAFF. The CDR3, as DNA: TGTGCCAGAGCAAGACAGGGGGCCACTGAAGCTTTCTTT.

This chain uses TRBV2 with TRBJ2-1, with D maybe TRBD2 (5 bases). Trimming cost V 2 bases and J 2 bases, with 10 bases left between them. Germline loops: CDR1 SNHLY, CDR2 FYNNEI. This CDR3 is built from 15 residues. CDR3 coding DNA: TGTGCCAGCAGTGAATCGGGGAGCCCCTACAATGAGCAGTTCTTC. Translation: CASSESGSPYNEQFF.

The J gene is TRBJ1-6, the V gene TRBV7-9; D remains ambiguous. This CDR3 region has 16 residues. Germline V gene sequence: CDR1 SEHNR, CDR2 FQNEAQ (reference sequence). The V gene lost 5 bases and the J gene lost 1 base, with 12 bases spanning the gap. This CDR3 is CASSPPGRSYNSPLHF. CDR3 DNA sequence: TGTGCCAGCAGCCCCCCGGGGAGGTCCTATAATTCACCCCTCCACTTT. Full variable domain (missing parts from reference TRBV7-9 and TRBJ1-6): DTGVSQNPRHKITKRGQNVTFRCDPISEHNRLYWYRQTLGQGPEFLTYFQNEAQLEKSRLLSDRFSAERPKGSFSTLEIQRTEQGDSAMYLCASSPPGRSYNSPLHFGNGTRLTVT.

This clonotype was seen a few times. The chain has TRBV20-1 and TRBJ2-5, with no clear D. The CDR3 is 10 residues long. Germline V CDR1 and CDR2: DFQATT, SNEGSKA (reference sequence). V was trimmed by 6 bases and J by 4 bases, leaving 6 bases between them. The CDR3 reads CSAGRETQYF. CDR3 nucleotide sequence: TGCAGTGCCGGCCGAGAGACCCAGTACTTC.

This clonotype has a handful of counts. The chain carries TRBV12-3 or TRBV12-4 and TRBJ2-2; 10 bases are shared with TRBD2. This CDR3 spans 15 amino acids. J lost 1 base, V lost 6 bases, and 2 bases had no gene match. The CDR3 region is CASSPSGRNTGELFF. CDR3 DNA sequence: TGTGCCAGCAGCCCTAGCGGGAGGAACACCGGGGAGCTGTTTTTT.

This clonotype was recorded at least ten times. This chain connects TRBV29-1 to TRBJ2-3, with 8 bases aligning to TRBD1. After removal of 3 bases from V and 5 bases from J, the junction contained 4 bases not matched to a gene. Germline V gene lookup returns CDR1 SQVTM and CDR2 ANQGSEA. The CDR3 loop spans 13 amino acids. In nucleotides, the CDR3 is TGCAGCGTTGATTTCGGACAGGGAGATACGCAGTATTTT. Translation: CSVDFGQGDTQYF.

The rearrangement links TRBV15 to TRBJ2-5, with TRBD2 matching 8 bases. J lost 5 bases, V lost 1 base, and 6 bases had no gene match. The CDR3 has 15 amino acids. Germline-derived CDR1 and CDR2 are LNHNV and YYDKDF (reference sequence). This CDR3 reads CATSRAGGEGETQYF. The CDR3 DNA follows: TGTGCCACCAGCAGAGCGGGAGGGGAGGGGGAGACCCAGTACTTC.

The table lists this clonotype with many counts. V and J are TRBV5-1 and TRBJ1-2; D perhaps matches TRBD1 (6 bases). The CDR3 totals 15 residues. The germline CDR1 and CDR2 sequences are SGHRS and YFSETQ. V dropped 4 bases and J dropped 2 bases, with 15 bases sitting between them. In nucleotides, the CDR3 is TGCGCCAGCAGCCGGGGGCAGGCTAGAAACTATGGCTACACCTTC. Amino acid sequence: CASSRGQARNYGYTF.

This clonotype was seen ten or more times. The chain is built from TRBV5-5 and TRBJ2-1; 9 nucleotides agree with TRBD2. J was trimmed by 0 bases and V by 4 bases; bases with no gene match: 5. This CDR3 spans 16 amino acids. The V gene's germline CDR1 is SGHKS and CDR2 YYEKEE (reference sequence). The CDR3: CASSHSSGDSYNEQFF. Here the CDR3 DNA reads TGTGCCAGCAGCCACTCTAGCGGGGACTCCTACAATGAGCAGTTCTTC. The full variable domain, completed using reference TRBV5-5 and TRBJ2-1, is DAGVTQSPTHLIKTRGQQVTLRCSPISGHKSVSWYQQVLGQGPQFIFQYYEKEERGRGNFPDRFSARQFPNYSSELNVNALLLGDSALYLCASSHSSGDSYNEQFFGPGTRLTVL.

This clonotype was seen many times. The chain has TRBV7-9 and TRBJ2-3; D uncertain. This CDR3 comprises 13 residues. CDR1 and CDR2 (germline): SEHNR, FQNEAQ (reference sequence). Deletions cut 5 bases from V and 2 bases from J, with 8 bases between. CDR3 nucleotides: TGTGCCAGCAGCCCCGACCCCACAGATACGCAGTATTTT. It specifies CASSPDPTDTQYF.

In its sample, this clonotype was seen a few times. The chain joins TRBV29-1 to TRBJ2-3; 14 nucleotides align to TRBD2. After removal of 7 bases from V and 4 bases from J, the junction contained 7 bases not matched to a gene. This CDR3 spans 15 amino acids. The germline V gene encodes CDR1 SQVTM and CDR2 ANQGSEA. The CDR3 DNA follows: TGCAGCGCAGGGACTAGCGGGAGTATCGCAGATACGCAGTATTTT. Protein sequence: CSAGTSGSIADTQYF.

This clonotype was seen ten or more times. The chain couples TRBV12-3 or TRBV12-4 to TRBJ1-6; D not certain. V dropped 2 bases and J dropped 7 bases, with 9 bases sitting between them. The CDR3 spans 14 residues. The CDR3 bases are TGTGCCAGCAGTTTACAAGGACTGAATTCACCCCTCCACTTT. Its protein product is CASSLQGLNSPLHF.